What follows are 29 T cell receptor beta chains derived from one specimen sequenced in a study of T cell repertoires in cytomegalovirus infection. TCRdb reprocessed the reads with MiXCR, giving one entry per CDR3 protein. The data contain about 920,000 distinct CDR3 sequences, approximately 31% of them singletons. The antigens for these receptors are not known. Sequences were derived from cultured CD8+ T cells from PBMCs, sampled from culture after CMV antigen stimulation. Receptors were obtained from a human donor in good health (CMV status not recorded). Some clones in this sample may be carry-over from other donors' samples.

This clonotype was observed at least ten times. V and J are TRBV6-1 and TRBJ1-2; D ambiguous. V lost 9 bases, J lost 6 bases, and 17 bases lay in between. The length of the CDR3 is 13 residues. Germline lookup yields CDR1 MNHNS and CDR2 SASEGT. The DNA of the CDR3 is TGTGCCAGTCAACCCTCCTTCGCCGATGGCTACACCTTC. This encodes CASQPSFADGYTF.

The gene calls are TRBV12-3 or TRBV12-4 and TRBJ1-1; 9 bases map to TRBD1. CDR3 size: 21 residues. Germline trimming cut 3 bases from V and 2 bases from J; bases unmatched to any gene: 22. CDR3 in amino acids: CASSFEVSGQGRSTSNTEAFF. CDR3 DNA: TGTGCCAGCAGTTTTGAGGTATCGGGACAGGGTCGGTCCACGTCCAACACTGAAGCTTTCTTT.

A few counts support this clonotype. The chain recombines TRBV27 with TRBJ1-1; D is unclear. The CDR3 runs 15 residues. V was clipped by 2 bases and J by 5 bases, with 15 bases between them. The germline V gene has CDR1 MNHEY and CDR2 SMNVEV (reference sequence). CDR3 sequence: CASSLGSARPTEAFF. The DNA of the CDR3 is TGTGCCAGCAGTTTAGGGTCCGCCAGGCCGACTGAAGCTTTCTTT.

This clonotype has just a few counts. The chain links TRBV6-1 to TRBJ1-2; D perhaps matches TRBD1 (5 bases). The germline gives CDR1 MNHNS, CDR2 SASEGT. V lost 3 bases to trimming and J lost 1 base, with 9 bases between them. CDR3 length: 14 amino acids. This CDR3 reads CASSEGVFNYGYTF. The CDR3 region has the DNA TGTGCCAGCAGTGAGGGGGTGTTTAACTATGGCTACACCTTC.

In its sample, this clonotype was seen a few times. This chain connects TRBV28 to TRBJ2-7; D ambiguous. CDR3 length: 12 residues. Trimming left V 4 bases short and J 6 bases short, with 10 bases between. From germline, CDR1 is MDHEN and CDR2 SYDVKM. The CDR3 loop reads CASSYGALEQYF. The DNA of the CDR3 is TGTGCCAGCAGTTACGGAGCCCTCGAGCAGTACTTC.

In its sample, this clonotype was seen many times. The chain links TRBV6-6 to TRBJ2-3; D may match TRBD1 or TRBD2 (5 bases each). The CDR3 covers 18 residues. V was trimmed by 3 bases and J by 0 bases, leaving 19 bases between them. The germline V gene encodes CDR1 MNHNY and CDR2 SVGAGI (reference sequence). This CDR3 is CASSYPPNRDPSTDTQYF. CDR3 DNA sequence: TGTGCCAGCAGTTATCCCCCAAACCGGGACCCTAGCACAGATACGCAGTATTTT.

This sequence joins TRBV19 and TRBJ1-1; a possible D gene is TRBD1 (5 bases). The length of the CDR3 is 18 residues. The V end lost 6 bases, the J end lost 0 bases, and 23 bases lay between the germline ends. From germline, CDR1 is LNHDA and CDR2 SQIVND (reference sequence). CDR3 sequence (DNA): TGTGCCAGTAGCCCCTTGGGGGTCTCTTCAGTCATGAACACTGAAGCTTTCTTT. Translation gives CASSPLGVSSVMNTEAFF. Full variable domain (remainder filled in from reference TRBV19 and TRBJ1-1): DGGITQSPKYLFRKEGQNVTLSCEQNLNHDAMYWYRQDPGQGLRLIYYSQIVNDFQKGDIAEGYSVSREKKESFPLTVTSAQKNPTAFYLCASSPLGVSSVMNTEAFFGQGTRLTVV.

There are many counts of this clonotype. The V and J genes are TRBV11-3 and TRBJ1-1; D not certain. The V gene lost 1 base and the J gene lost 3 bases, with 6 bases spanning the gap. The CDR3 covers 13 residues. Germline V gene data show CDR1 as SGHNT and CDR2 as YENEEA. For the CDR3, the DNA is TGTGCCAGCAGCTTAGCCGTTTACACTGAAGCTTTCTTT. Protein product: CASSLAVYTEAFF.

CDR3 in DNA: TGTGCCAGCAGCGTGGAGCAGGGTGACAATGAAAAACTGTTTTTT. This sequence encodes CASSVEQGDNEKLFF. V usage is TRBV9 and J usage is TRBJ1-4, with TRBD1 as a possible D gene (5 bases). The CDR3 is 15 amino acids. Germline lookup yields CDR1 SGDLS and CDR2 YYNGEE. With 2 bases removed from V and 5 bases from J, the gap between germline ends came to 13 bases.

This clonotype has at least ten counts. The chain couples TRBV7-6 to TRBJ2-2; 12 nucleotides match TRBD1. V lost 3 bases to trimming and J lost 5 bases; unmatched junction nucleotides: 7. This CDR3 contains 17 residues. Germline CDR1 SGHVS, CDR2 FNYEAQ. The CDR3 region has the DNA TGTGCCAGCAGCTTCCACCGGGACAGGGGGCTGACCGGGGAGCTGTTTTTT. Amino acids: CASSFHRDRGLTGELFF.

V usage is TRBV20-1 and J usage is TRBJ2-1, with D perhaps TRBD1 (6 bases). CDR1 and CDR2 from the germline V gene are DFQATT and SNEGSKA (reference sequence). There are 11 residues in the CDR3. The CDR3 region is CSGQDSNEQFF. CDR3 in DNA: TGCAGCGGCCAGGACAGCAATGAGCAGTTCTTC.

This clonotype showed up just a few times. V and J are TRBV6-2 or TRBV6-3 and TRBJ1-5; D uncertain. Germline-derived CDR1 and CDR2 are MNHEY and SVGEGT. Trimming removed 6 bases from V and 0 bases from J, with 12 bases in between. CDR3 length: 15 amino acids. The CDR3 protein is CASRGMGHSNQPQHF. CDR3 coding DNA: TGTGCCAGCAGAGGAATGGGCCATAGCAATCAGCCCCAGCATTTT.

The chain links TRBV6-4 to TRBJ2-1; 8 nucleotides line up with TRBD2. This CDR3 region has 18 residues. CDR1 MRHNA and CDR2 SNTAGT come from the germline V gene. Trimming at V came to 2 bases and at J to 0 bases, leaving 9 bases not matched to a gene. The CDR3 DNA follows: TGTGCCAGCAGTGACGGAGCGGGGGCGGCGAGCTCCTACAATGAGCAGTTCTTC. It encodes CASSDGAGAASSYNEQFF.

At least ten counts were recorded for this clonotype. The chain is built from TRBV28 and TRBJ2-3; tentatively, D is TRBD1 (6 bases). Trimming took 3 bases from V and 0 from J, leaving 10 bases between them. In germline, CDR1 is MDHEN, CDR2 SYDVKM. The CDR3 spans 15 residues. CDR3 sequence: CASSLDSLSTDTQYF. CDR3 in DNA: TGTGCCAGCAGTTTGGACAGTCTTAGCACAGATACGCAGTATTTT.

The CDR3 region has the DNA TGCGCCAGCGAATTGGGGAGGGGCGCCTACAATGAGCAGTTCTTC. This encodes CASELGRGAYNEQFF. The chain links TRBV5-1 to TRBJ2-1; TRBD2 agrees at 7 bases. From germline, CDR1 is SGHRS and CDR2 YFSETQ. The junction had 9 bases not matched to a gene; V was cut back by 7 bases and J by 2 bases. The CDR3 has 15 amino acids.

The CDR3 spells CASSASRTNTEAFF. In nucleotides, the CDR3 is TGTGCCAGCAGCGCCTCTAGAACGAACACTGAAGCTTTCTTT. The chain carries TRBV7-8 and TRBJ1-1; no reliable D call. The CDR3 covers 14 residues. The ends were cut back, 5 bases at V and 1 base at J, with 11 bases in the middle. CDR1 and CDR2 (germline): SGHVS, FQNEAQ.

In this sample, this clonotype turned up a few times. The J gene is TRBJ1-3, the V gene TRBV19; D not certain. The length of the CDR3 is 12 residues. The V end lost 3 bases, the J end lost 4 bases, and 4 bases lay between the germline ends. Germline values: CDR1 LNHDA, CDR2 SQIVND (reference sequence). This CDR3 reads CASSITGNTIYF. Written as DNA, the CDR3 is TGTGCCAGTAGTATCACCGGAAACACCATATATTTT.

This clonotype was counted once. The genes are TRBV19 and TRBJ1-5, with D perhaps matching TRBD1 (5 bases). The V end lost 5 bases, the J end lost 6 bases, and 11 bases lay between the germline ends. CDR3 length: 13 amino acids. CDR1 and CDR2 from the germline V gene are LNHDA and SQIVND (reference sequence). CDR3 amino acids: CASSGASGQPQHF. CDR3 bases: TGTGCCAGTAGTGGGGCCTCGGGTCAGCCCCAGCATTTT.

This clonotype was recorded a few times. The chain couples TRBV4-1 to TRBJ2-5, with 7 bases that match TRBD1. Trimming cost V 1 base and J 2 bases; bases outside gene matches: 4. Germline V gene sequence: CDR1 MGHRA, CDR2 YSYEKL. CDR3 size: 15 residues. CDR3 bases: TGCGCCAGCAGCCAAGGCGAGACAGGGCAAGAGACCCAGTACTTC. It translates to CASSQGETGQETQYF.

V usage is TRBV6-2 or TRBV6-3 and J usage is TRBJ1-5; tentatively, D is TRBD1 (5 bases). V dropped 5 bases and J dropped 2 bases, with 19 bases sitting between them. CDR3 size: 17 residues. CDR1 MNHEY and CDR2 SVGEGT come from the germline V gene. The chain's CDR3 is CASSDHYGDPGNQPQHF. The CDR3 nucleotides are TGTGCCAGCAGTGACCACTACGGGGACCCGGGCAATCAGCCCCAGCATTTT.

The J gene is TRBJ2-7, the V gene TRBV11-2, with TRBD2 matching over 9 bases. The V gene end was trimmed by 5 bases and the J gene end by 7 bases; junction bases not matched to a gene: 6. Germline values: CDR1 SGHAT, CDR2 FQNNGV. This CDR3 is built from 13 residues. The CDR3 spells CASSPSGAWEQYF. Here the CDR3 DNA reads TGTGCCAGCAGCCCTAGCGGGGCCTGGGAGCAGTACTTC.

This clonotype occurred many times. The V and J genes are TRBV28 and TRBJ1-5; possible D gene TRBD1, 5 bases. The V end lost 3 bases, the J end lost 0 bases, and 6 bases lay between the germline ends. Germline CDR1 and CDR2: MDHEN and SYDVKM. CDR3 length: 14 residues. The CDR3 nucleotides are TGTGCCAGCAGTTTCCAGGGTAGCAATCAGCCCCAGCATTTT. This codes for CASSFQGSNQPQHF.

The chain's CDR3 is CASSEIGGGAYNEQFF. CDR3 in DNA: TGTGCCAGCAGTGAGATTGGCGGGGGAGCCTACAATGAGCAGTTCTTC. This chain links TRBV28 with TRBJ2-1; 7 nucleotides agree with TRBD2. The germline V gene has CDR1 MDHEN and CDR2 SYDVKM. Losses at the gene ends were 5 bases for V and 2 bases for J; bases not matched to a gene: 9. The CDR3 runs to 16 residues.

The sample holds many counts of this clonotype. A junction boundary mismatches the germline segment, possibly from a read error. The chain recombines TRBV12-3 or TRBV12-4 with TRBJ2-7; D is ambiguous. This CDR3 is built from 13 residues. CDR3 residues: CASSLGSSYEQYF. The CDR3 coding sequence is TGTGCCAGCAGCTTAGGCAGCTCCTACGAGCAGTACTTC.

This clonotype showed up just a few times. The chain combines TRBV2 with TRBJ1-1; no reliable D call. CDR1 is SNHLY and CDR2 is FYNNEI in the germline V gene. This CDR3 region has 12 residues. The germline V and J ends were trimmed by 10 bases and 4 bases, with 13 bases remaining between them. The CDR3 region is CATPGRSTEAFF. The CDR3 DNA reads as TGTGCCACCCCCGGGCGAAGCACTGAAGCTTTCTTT.

The V call is TRBV6-1, the J call TRBJ1-5; a weak D match, TRBD1 (5 bases). Germline CDR1 and CDR2: MNHNS and SASEGT. V was pared by 2 bases and J by 0 bases, with 17 bases between. This CDR3 is built from 18 residues. The CDR3 nucleotides read TGTGCCAGCAGTGAACGGGGGGTGGTGGGGTATAGCAATCAGCCCCAGCATTTT. This encodes CASSERGVVGYSNQPQHF.

This clonotype was counted between two and nine times. The chain combines TRBV12-3 or TRBV12-4 with TRBJ2-7; 9 bases line up with TRBD1. The J segment lost 3 bases and the V segment lost 5 bases, leaving 11 bases of the junction unmatched. The CDR3 contains 16 residues. The CDR3 region is CASSPTGGPSFYEQYF. CDR3 coding DNA: TGTGCCAGCAGTCCCACAGGGGGCCCTTCATTCTACGAGCAGTACTTC.

The table lists this clonotype with a few counts. The chain couples TRBV12-3 or TRBV12-4 to TRBJ1-1; D is undetermined. Between the trimmed V and J ends, which lost 5 bases and 7 bases, there was a span of 14 bases. The CDR3 totals 13 residues. CDR3 sequence (DNA): TGTGCCAGCAGTCCCCCGGTTATCCGTGAAGCTTTCTTT. It specifies CASSPPVIREAFF.

The V call is TRBV7-6, the J call TRBJ2-7; no clear D. This CDR3 comprises 13 residues. Germline values: CDR1 SGHVS, CDR2 FNYEAQ. CDR3 bases: TGTGCCAGCAGCCCGCTCCGAGGCCACGAGCACTACGTC. This sequence encodes CASSPLRGHEHYV.